The 13 T cell receptor beta chains below come from one sample, sequenced in a study of OX40 agonist ivuxolimab in advanced cancers. Sequencing used immunoSEQ multiplex PCR; TCRdb keeps in-frame clones, though not all of them. The table lists 65,000 to 80,000 clones, approximately 80% of them singletons. This sample comprised CD4+ or CD8+ T cells sorted from blood, obtained in a trial of the OX40 agonist ivuxolimab. The receptors come from an adult with an advanced solid tumor such as melanoma, head and neck, liver or kidney cancer.

The chain carries TRBV6-6 and TRBJ2-7; no clear D gene. Deletions cut 5 bases from V and 6 bases from J, with 11 bases between. The CDR3 consists of 12 residues. Germline CDR1 is MNHNY and CDR2 is SVGAGI (reference sequence). The CDR3 nucleotides are TGTGCCAGCAGTGACGCAGAAATCGAGCAGTACTTC. Its translation is CASSDAEIEQYF.

This clone appeared once. The chain combines TRBV5-1 with TRBJ1-1; D not certain. Trimming shortened V by 4 bases and J by 1 base, and 14 bases separated the two germline ends. The germline V gene encodes CDR1 SGHRS and CDR2 YFSETQ. The CDR3 has 15 residues. CDR3 residues: CASSKGGMANTEAFF. In nucleotides, the CDR3 is TGCGCCAGCAGCAAGGGCGGGATGGCGAACACTGAAGCTTTCTTT.

The rearrangement joins TRBV5-1 to TRBJ2-3; TRBD1 aligns across 7 bases. The CDR3 spans 14 residues. The ends lost 4 bases at V and 3 bases at J; junction bases unmatched: 5. Germline values: CDR1 SGHRS, CDR2 YFSETQ. CDR3: CASSTRQGTDTQYF. DNA of the CDR3: TGCGCCAGCAGCACCAGACAGGGAACAGATACGCAGTATTTT.

The J gene is TRBJ1-2, the V gene TRBV20-1; perhaps TRBD1 as D (5 bases). This CDR3 comprises 11 residues. Germline CDR1 and CDR2: DFQATT and SNEGSKA (reference sequence). V lost 3 bases and J 6 bases, leaving 8 bases between the germline ends. In DNA form, the CDR3 reads TGCAGTGCTAGGGGGGTTCATGGCTACACCTTC. Translation gives CSARGVHGYTF.

The rearrangement links TRBV9 to TRBJ1-1, with D unclear. The CDR3 length is 14 residues. In germline, CDR1 is SGDLS, CDR2 YYNGEE. With 4 bases removed from V and 3 bases from J, the gap between germline ends came to 13 bases. The CDR3 nucleotides are TGTGCCAGCAGCTCCCGGGGATTGGACACTGAAGCTTTCTTT. This sequence encodes CASSSRGLDTEAFF.

V gene TRBV4-2 combines with J gene TRBJ1-2, with TRBD1 matching 9 bases. The CDR3 runs 14 residues. Looked up from germline, CDR1 is LGHNA and CDR2 is YNFKEQ. V lost 4 bases and J lost 5; bases outside the gene matches: 5. CDR3 DNA: TGTGCCAGCAGCCGGACAGGGGTGGGGTATGGCTACACCTTC. Translated, it gives CASSRTGVGYGYTF.

The chain couples TRBV28 to TRBJ2-5, with D tentatively TRBD1 or TRBD2 (5 bases each). V lost 4 bases to trimming and J lost 5 bases, with 17 bases between them. Germline-derived CDR1 and CDR2 are MDHEN and SYDVKM. The CDR3 length is 15 residues. The CDR3 region has the DNA TGTGCCAGCAGTTCCGAGTTTAGGGGAGTGGAGACCCAGTACTTC. Amino acids: CASSSEFRGVETQYF.

This chain joins TRBV10-3 and TRBJ1-1; 8 positions agree with TRBD1. The germline CDR1 and CDR2 sequences are ENHRY and SYGVKD. The CDR3 extends over 14 amino acids. Trimming at V came to 6 bases and at J to 4 bases, leaving 7 bases not matched to a gene. In nucleotides, the CDR3 is TGTGCCATCAGGGGACAGGTAGTAGGCACTGAAGCTTTCTTT. This gives the protein CAIRGQVVGTEAFF.

The CDR3 region is CASSLPGQHQPQHF. Written as DNA, the CDR3 is TGTGCCAGCAGTTTACCGGGACAACATCAGCCCCAGCATTTT. This chain connects TRBV28 to TRBJ1-5, with a weak D call TRBD1 (6 bases). The CDR3 is 14 residues long. Germline V gene lookup returns CDR1 MDHEN and CDR2 SYDVKM. Trimming removed 2 bases at V and 5 bases at J, with 10 bases between.

The chain carries TRBV27 and TRBJ1-6; 10 nucleotides align to TRBD1. The germline gives CDR1 MNHEY, CDR2 SMNVEV (reference sequence). V gave up 5 bases and J gave up 8 bases; unmatched junction bases: 6. The CDR3 loop spans 15 amino acids. CDR3 protein: CASSPRQGAYSPLHF. The CDR3 nucleotides read TGTGCCAGCAGTCCCCGACAGGGGGCGTATTCACCCCTCCACTTT.

This rearrangement joins TRBV9 to TRBJ1-3; the match to TRBD1 covers 7 bases. Germline lookup yields CDR1 SGDLS and CDR2 YYNGEE. The CDR3 spans 15 residues. Trimming at V came to 2 bases and at J to 0 bases, leaving 2 bases not matched to a gene. CDR3 DNA: TGTGCCAGCAGCGTCGGACAGGACTCTGGAAACACCATATATTTT. Its protein product is CASSVGQDSGNTIYF.

This rearrangement joins TRBV6-5 to TRBJ1-1; D gene unclear. This CDR3 has 14 amino acids. CDR1 and CDR2 (germline): MNHEY, SVGAGI. V lost 3 bases and J lost 2, with 10 bases in between. This CDR3 is CASSYWVGNTEAFF. For the CDR3, the DNA is TGTGCCAGCAGTTATTGGGTGGGAAACACTGAAGCTTTCTTT.

The CDR3 reads CASSYDRTQPQHF. The DNA for the CDR3 is TGTGCCAGCAGTTACGACAGAACTCAGCCCCAGCATTTT. The chain carries TRBV6-6 and TRBJ1-5; the D gene is possibly TRBD1 (5 bases). The CDR3 is made up of 13 amino acids. V was shortened by 2 bases and J by 6 bases, with 8 bases between the two germline ends. The germline V gene encodes CDR1 MNHNY and CDR2 SVGAGI (reference sequence).